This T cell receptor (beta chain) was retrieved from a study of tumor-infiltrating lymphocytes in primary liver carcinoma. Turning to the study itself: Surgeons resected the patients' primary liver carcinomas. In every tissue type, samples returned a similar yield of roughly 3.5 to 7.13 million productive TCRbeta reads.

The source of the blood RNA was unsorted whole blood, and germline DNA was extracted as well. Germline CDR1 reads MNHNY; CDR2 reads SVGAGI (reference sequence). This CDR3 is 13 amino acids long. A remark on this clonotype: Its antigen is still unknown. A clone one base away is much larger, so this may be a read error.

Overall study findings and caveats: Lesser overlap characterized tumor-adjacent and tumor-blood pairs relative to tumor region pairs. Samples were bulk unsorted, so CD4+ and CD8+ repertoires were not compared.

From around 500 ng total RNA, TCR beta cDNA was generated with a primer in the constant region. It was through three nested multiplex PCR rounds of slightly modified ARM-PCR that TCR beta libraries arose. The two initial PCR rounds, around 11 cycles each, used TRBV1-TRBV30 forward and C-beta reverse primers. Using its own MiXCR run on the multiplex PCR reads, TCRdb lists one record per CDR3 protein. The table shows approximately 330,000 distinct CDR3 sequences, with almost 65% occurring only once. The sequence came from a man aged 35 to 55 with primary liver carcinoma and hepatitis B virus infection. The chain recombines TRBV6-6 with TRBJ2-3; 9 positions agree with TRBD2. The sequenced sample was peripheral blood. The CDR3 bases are TGTGCCAGCAGAGGGACTAGCACAGATACGCTGTATTTT. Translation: CASRGTSTDTLYF.